The TCR beta chain under discussion was sequenced for a study of blood T cell repertoires in COVID-19 (dated by TCRdb to the early 2020s). Turning to the overall study: Collaborator samples came from the United States, Italy and Spain and covered acute and convalescent phases of COVID-19. The material from the prospective study consisted of cDNA or gDNA derived from T cells, B-cell-depleted T cells, or PBMCs. Subjects who had been exposed to COVID-19, were actively infected with it, or had recovered from it provided the deeply sampled blood TCRbeta repertoires that made up the dataset. The repertoires were made available in a free public database intended to serve as a resource for research on the immune response to SARS-CoV-2. The samples were drawn from two sources: the first 160 participants of the ongoing ImmuneRACE study, and 1,254 subjects contributed by 6 global collaborators. A de-identified subject ID, COVID-19 status, age in years and sex were almost always included in the sample metadata. Where HLA class I and class II types were available, the types were taken from metadata supplied by the sample provider, not from assay-based typing.

One collaborating source in Seattle enrolled patients while the patients were actively infected and followed the patients over time throughout the course of disease. Collaborating institutions collected whole blood in K2EDTA tubes following their own protocols. For TCRbeta analysis, collaborators shipped samples as frozen whole blood, isolated PBMCs, or DNA extracted from either of those sample types. This clone showed up just once. Its antigen remains undetermined. No base-level quality is on record; no much larger clone is a single base apart. TCRbeta CDR3 regions were amplified from genomic DNA by means of the immunoSEQ Assay, a bias-controlled multiplex PCR. The study's processing was this. Nucleated cell counts per sample were estimated from amplification of reference gene primers within the assay. To quantify the absolute abundance of each unique TCRbeta CDR3 rearrangement, sequence reads were collapsed and filtered. For each sample, productive Simpson clonality was calculated as the square root of Simpson's diversity index over productive rearrangements. TCRdb took this table from immuneACCESS and kept in-frame rearrangements with V and J called. Such tables lack part of the clones; where checked against another copy, unresolved V genes explain under half of the gap, and the rest is unexplained. V, J and clone size are those of that table, while D and trimming were read from the DNA. This sample lists some 390,000 clones; about 91% were detected once. The ten largest clones capture 1.5% to 1.8% of the sample.

What the work shows at the level of the full study, not this receptor alone: How much clinical and demographic metadata was included differed by source and by participant, and the metadata was provided uncurated.

The CDR3 covers 14 residues, taking in both the cysteine and the phenylalanine. The entry retains the CDR3 DNA only, 42 bases that are in frame from base 1. The junction shows trimming of 1 base on V and 2 bases on J, plus 9 bases between the germline ends. CDR1 SGHTA and CDR2 FQGNSA are derived from the germline V gene. The sequence joins TRBV7-2 to TRBJ2-7; the D gene is possibly TRBD2, with 6 bases matching. The sample comprised peripheral blood. This receptor was identified in a woman aged 40-49 years with COVID-19, enrolled during active disease. The CDR3 amino acid sequence is: CASSLGGTTYEQYF. The base sequence is TGTGCCAGCAGCTTAGGCGGGACCACCTACGAGCAGTACTTC.